The clone carrying this T cell receptor beta chain was counted many times. The antigen is undetermined. TCRdb reprocessed the reads via MiXCR and lists one record per CDR3 protein. The sample lists 500,000 to 600,000 distinct CDR3 sequences, 16% occurring once. The germline V gene has CDR1 SGHVS and CDR2 FNYEAQ. J lost 1 base, V lost 1 base, and 8 bases had no gene match. The CDR3 is 17 residues long. The data originate from a study of T cell repertoires in cytomegalovirus infection. Study findings and constraints: The ex vivo response was dominated by HLA-C-restricted CMV-specific TCR beta clonotypes. Totalled public TCR beta family frequency picked out people who carried CMV plus the relevant HLA.

The chain combines TRBV7-6 with TRBJ2-7, with 9 bases aligning to TRBD2. Material: CD8+ T cells from PBMCs. This TCR was recovered from a human donor in good health (CMV status not recorded). Some clones in this sample may be carry-over from other donors' samples. The CDR3, as DNA: TGTGCCAGCAGCTTAGGCGGCGGGACTAGCTTGTCCTACGAGCAGTACTTC. Encoded protein: CASSLGGGTSLSYEQYF. The whole variable domain, remainder taken from reference TRBV7-6 and TRBJ2-7, is GAGVSQSPRYKVTKRGQDVALRCDPISGHVSLYWYRQALGQGPEFLTYFNYEAQQDKSGLPNDRFSAERPEGSISTLTIQRTEQRDSAMYRCASSLGGGTSLSYEQYFGPGTRLTVT.